Below, 26 T cell receptor beta chains from the same sample are listed, as sequenced in a study of beta chain features in type 1 diabetes. Sequencing targeted expressed TCRB transcripts, as all isolated RNA had been reverse transcribed. Here immunoSEQ multiplex PCR was the method, and the copy in TCRdb shows in-frame clones only, minus some. This table holds 310,000 or so clones, about 11% found once. Specimen: naive CD4+ T cells from blood. Every receptor here comes from a woman aged 25 to 39 in good health.

This clone was observed a handful of times. This sequence joins TRBV5-1 and TRBJ2-6, with a weak D call TRBD1 (6 bases). The V end lost 5 bases, the J end lost 0 bases, and 9 bases lay between the germline ends. This CDR3 is 15 amino acids long. In germline, CDR1 is SGHRS, CDR2 YFSETQ. The CDR3 coding sequence is TGCGCCAGCAGACAGGGTAACTCTGGGGCCAACGTCCTGACTTTC. This codes for CASRQGNSGANVLTF.

A few counts support this clone. The rearrangement uses TRBV2 and TRBJ2-2, with TRBD1 identical over 8 bases. V shed 4 bases and J 6 bases; nucleotides not matched to a gene: 7. Germline V gives CDR1 SNHLY, CDR2 FYNNEI. This CDR3 has 15 residues. The CDR3 region has the DNA TGTGCCAGCAGTGCAGGGGCGACAGGGGCCGGGGAGCTGTTTTTT. It is translated as CASSAGATGAGELFF.

This clone was recorded a few times. The J gene is TRBJ2-3, the V gene TRBV18; 11 bases are a match to TRBD2. Germline-derived CDR1 and CDR2 are KGHSH and LQKENI. V dropped 6 bases and J dropped 0; count of bases not matched to a gene: 5. The CDR3 runs 16 residues. The DNA for the CDR3 is TGTGCCAGCTCTCCATCTAGCGGGAGGAGCACAGATACGCAGTATTTT. As protein: CASSPSSGRSTDTQYF.

This clone was observed a handful of times. This chain uses TRBV29-1 with TRBJ1-1; 7 bases map to TRBD1. This CDR3 is 12 amino acids long. The J segment lost 10 bases and the V segment lost 6 bases, leaving 11 bases of the junction unmatched. The germline V gene encodes CDR1 SQVTM and CDR2 ANQGSEA. The DNA of the CDR3 is TGCAGCGTGCGACAGGGTGTGCTCGGAGCTTTCTTT. Translating it yields CSVRQGVLGAFF.

The CDR3 reads CASSKGTSGSVYEQYF. The CDR3 DNA follows: TGTGCCAGCAGCAAAGGGACTAGCGGGAGCGTCTACGAGCAGTACTTC. The rearrangement links TRBV21-1 to TRBJ2-5; the table assigns TRBD2, which was not confirmed against the DNA. The DNA matches TRBJ2-7 better at its end, which makes the J call doubtful. TRBV21-1 constitutes a pseudogene. This CDR3 spans 16 amino acids.

The chain joins TRBV7-9 to TRBJ2-2; 7 bases align to TRBD1. The CDR3 extends over 14 amino acids. The germline V gene has CDR1 SEHNR and CDR2 FQNEAQ (reference sequence). V was clipped by 8 bases and J by 1 base; unmatched bases: 4. The CDR3 coding sequence is TGTGCCAGCTTACAGGGGAAGAACACCGGGGAGCTGTTTTTT. Its protein is CASLQGKNTGELFF.

This clone was counted between two and nine times. The chain links TRBV5-1 to TRBJ2-5; 10 nucleotides agree with TRBD2. The germline V gene encodes CDR1 SGHRS and CDR2 YFSETQ. J lost 5 bases, V lost 2 bases, and 6 bases had no gene match. This CDR3 is built from 15 residues. CDR3 nucleotide sequence: TGCGCCAGCAGCTTAGCGGGAGGGCCCTTTGAGACCCAGTACTTC. Its translation is CASSLAGGPFETQYF.

This clone appeared a few times. The chain has TRBV6-5 and TRBJ2-1; 11 bases map to TRBD2. The V segment lost 6 bases and the J segment 3 bases; nucleotides outside the gene matches: 4. This CDR3 is 15 amino acids long. Germline CDR1 reads MNHEY; CDR2 reads SVGAGI. DNA of the CDR3: TGTGCCAGCAGACCCGGGACTAGCGGCTACAATGAGCAGTTCTTC. It translates to CASRPGTSGYNEQFF.

A few counts support this clone. This chain uses TRBV5-5 with TRBJ2-7; TRBD2 might be the D (6 bases). V was shortened by 0 bases and J by 2 bases, with 12 bases between the two germline ends. The germline gives CDR1 SGHKS, CDR2 YYEKEE (reference sequence). The CDR3 runs 15 residues. CDR3 nucleotide sequence: TGTGCCAGCAGCTTGGGGGGGGTGTTCGCCTACGAGCAGTACTTC. This gives the protein CASSLGGVFAYEQYF.

This clone has just a few counts. This chain joins TRBV9 and TRBJ2-3, with 7 bases fitting TRBD2. Germline CDR1 SGDLS, CDR2 YYNGEE. V gave up 3 bases and J gave up 0 bases; unmatched junction bases: 4. This CDR3 contains 15 residues. The CDR3 DNA reads as TGTGCCAGCAGCGGGGGGGGACTAAGCACAGATACGCAGTATTTT. It codes for CASSGGGLSTDTQYF.

The rearrangement links TRBV7-9 to TRBJ2-5; 12 positions agree with TRBD2. After removal of 5 bases from V and 1 base from J, the junction contained 14 bases not matched to a gene. CDR1 and CDR2 from the germline V gene are SEHNR and FQNEAQ (reference sequence). The CDR3 spans 19 residues. As DNA, the CDR3 is TGTGCCAGCAGCCCTCCACGGGCTAGCGGGAGGGAACTCCAAGAGACCCAGTACTTC. This encodes CASSPPRASGRELQETQYF.

This clone was counted only a few times. The rearrangement uses TRBV4-3 and TRBJ2-1; no firm D call. The germline V gene has CDR1 LGHNA and CDR2 YSLEER. CDR3 length: 16 amino acids. V gave up 1 base and J gave up 1 base, with 11 bases separating them. The CDR3 loop is CASSQGFERSYNEQFF. CDR3 coding DNA: TGCGCCAGCAGCCAAGGGTTCGAGCGTTCCTACAATGAGCAGTTCTTC.

The CDR3 sequence is CSVEETSAYNEQFF. CDR3 coding DNA: TGCAGCGTTGAAGAGACTAGCGCTTACAATGAGCAGTTCTTC. V is TRBV29-1 and J is TRBJ2-1; 8 positions match TRBD2. This CDR3 is built from 14 residues. V dropped 0 bases and J dropped 4; count of bases not matched to a gene: 2. The germline gives CDR1 SQVTM, CDR2 ANQGSEA.

The chain carries TRBV30 and TRBJ2-3; D may be TRBD2 (6 bases). Germline V CDR1 and CDR2: GTSNPN, SVGIG (reference sequence). Trimming removed 5 bases from V and 6 bases from J, with 18 bases in between. This CDR3 is 14 amino acids long. CDR3 residues: CAWGIGEAWDTQYF. DNA for the CDR3: TGTGCCTGGGGGATCGGGGAGGCGTGGGATACGCAGTATTTT.

This clone was picked up a small number of times. The CDR3 nucleotides read TGTGCCAGCAGAGGACAGGGTTCGGGCAATCAGCCCCAGCATTTT. Protein sequence: CASRGQGSGNQPQHF. V gene TRBV2 combines with J gene TRBJ1-5; TRBD1 aligns across 8 bases. With 6 bases clipped from V and 2 bases from J, the junction kept 6 bases outside the gene matches. The CDR3 runs to 15 residues. Germline CDR1 reads SNHLY; CDR2 reads FYNNEI. The variable domain in full, with the rest retrieved from reference TRBV2 and TRBJ1-5, is EPEVTQTPSHQVTQMGQEVILRCVPISNHLYFYWYRQILGQKVEFLVSFYNNEISEKSEIFDDQFSVERPDGSNFTLKIRSTKLEDSAMYFCASRGQGSGNQPQHFGDGTRLSIL.

The chain links TRBV5-1 to TRBJ2-7, with 10 bases matching TRBD1. Germline CDR1 is SGHRS and CDR2 is YFSETQ. The CDR3 spans 15 residues. The trim removed 3 bases at V and 2 bases at J, leaving 5 bases unmatched. The CDR3 DNA reads as TGCGCCAGCAGCTACCCGGGACAGGGGCCCTACGAGCAGTACTTC. Protein product: CASSYPGQGPYEQYF.

This clone was found a few times. The CDR3 reads CASSRTSENYEQYF. In DNA form, the CDR3 reads TGTGCCAGTAGTCGGACTAGCGAGAACTACGAGCAGTACTTC. The V gene is TRBV19, the J gene TRBJ2-7; 9 bases fit TRBD2. V lost 5 bases and J lost 3; bases outside the gene matches: 5. Germline loops: CDR1 LNHDA, CDR2 SQIVND (reference sequence). The CDR3 runs to 14 residues.

J is TRBJ2-1 and V is TRBV6-4; no definite D call. V gave up 6 bases and J gave up 6 bases, with 18 bases separating them. The CDR3 sequence is 15 residues long. From germline, CDR1 is MRHNA and CDR2 SNTAGT. The CDR3 bases are TGTGCCAGCAGCCCCCAACCCCAAGCTCGCAATGAGCAGTTCTTC. This codes for CASSPQPQARNEQFF.

The chain couples TRBV9 to TRBJ1-4, with a possible D match to TRBD1 (5 bases). Trimming took 4 bases from V and 5 from J, leaving 15 bases between them. The CDR3 is 15 residues long. Germline-derived CDR1 and CDR2 are SGDLS and YYNGEE. For the CDR3, the DNA is TGTGCCAGCAGCTCCCATGGGGGGTCCAATGAAAAACTGTTTTTT. It specifies CASSSHGGSNEKLFF.

The rearrangement joins TRBV28 to TRBJ1-2; no definite D call. Germline assignment: CDR1 MDHEN and CDR2 SYDVKM. The V gene lost 4 bases and the J gene lost 3 bases, with 18 bases spanning the gap. The CDR3 sequence is 16 residues long. The CDR3 loop reads CASSSPARGRDYGYTF. The DNA of the CDR3 is TGTGCCAGCAGTTCCCCCGCCCGGGGAAGGGACTATGGCTACACCTTC.

CDR3 coding DNA: TGTGCCAGCAGCTTAGGAGGCAGTAGCAATCAGCCCCAGCATTTT. Residues: CASSLGGSSNQPQHF. The genes are TRBV7-9 and TRBJ1-5; D remains unclear. The germline V and J ends were trimmed by 1 base and 0 bases, with 7 bases remaining between them. Germline lookup yields CDR1 SEHNR and CDR2 FQNEAQ (reference sequence). CDR3 length: 15 residues.

This clone was found a few times. The chain combines TRBV15 with TRBJ1-1; no firm D call. CDR3 length equals 15 residues. Trimming took off 0 bases at V and 2 bases at J, with 10 bases between the two ends. Looked up from germline, CDR1 is LNHNV and CDR2 is YYDKDF (reference sequence). The CDR3 region is CATSRDGRPNTEAFF. The CDR3 region has the DNA TGTGCCACCAGCAGAGATGGGAGGCCTAACACTGAAGCTTTCTTT.

The rearrangement links TRBV2 to TRBJ2-3; 10 bases match TRBD2. Germline CDR1 reads SNHLY; CDR2 reads FYNNEI. Losses at the gene ends were 3 bases for V and 6 bases for J; bases not matched to a gene: 6. CDR3 length: 15 amino acids. The CDR3 DNA reads TGTGCCAGCAGTGACAATAGCGGGAGGCTGGATACGCAGTATTTT. Translating gives CASSDNSGRLDTQYF.

The chain uses TRBV11-2 and TRBJ1-3; TRBD1 aligns across 8 bases. V gave up 5 bases and J gave up 4 bases; unmatched junction bases: 7. Germline CDR1 and CDR2: SGHAT and FQNNGV. This CDR3 spans 15 amino acids. Written as DNA, the CDR3 is TGTGCCAGCAGCCGACAGGGGAGATCCGGAAACACCATATATTTT. Translation: CASSRQGRSGNTIYF.

This clone appeared a few times. V and J are TRBV7-2 and TRBJ2-4, with 8 bases matching TRBD1. The CDR3 extends over 13 amino acids. Germline loops: CDR1 SGHTA, CDR2 FQGNSA. V shed 5 bases, J shed 8 bases, and the junction held 5 bases outside the gene matches. The CDR3 nucleotides are TGTGCCAGCAGCGTCGACAGGGGCGACATTCAGTACTTC. Protein product: CASSVDRGDIQYF. The variable domain in full, with the rest retrieved from reference TRBV7-2 and TRBJ2-4, is GAGVSQSPSNKVTEKGKDVELRCDPISGHTALYWYRQSLGQGLEFLIYFQGNSAPDKSGLPSDRFSAERTGGSVSTLTIQRTQQEDSAVYLCASSVDRGDIQYFGAGTRLSVL.

This clone has a handful of counts. V gene TRBV5-1 combines with J gene TRBJ2-3; D is undetermined. Germline CDR1 reads SGHRS; CDR2 reads YFSETQ. Trimming cost V 4 bases and J 4 bases, with 16 bases left between them. The CDR3 is 15 residues long. Written as DNA, the CDR3 is TGCGCCAGCAGCCCGAGAGGCGACGGATCAGATACGCAGTATTTT. It codes for CASSPRGDGSDTQYF. Using reference TRBV5-1 and TRBJ2-3 for the parts outside the CDR3, the full variable domain is KAGVTQTPRYLIKTRGQQVTLSCSPISGHRSVSWYQQTPGQGLQFLFEYFSETQRNKGNFPGRFSGRQFSNSRSEMNVSTLELGDSALYLCASSPRGDGSDTQYFGPGTRLTVL.